The present entry profiles one T cell receptor (beta chain) with its context. The source of the sample is a study of brain T cells in children with intractable seizures. Method: immunoSEQ multiplex PCR; TCRdb's copy keeps in-frame clones and lacks some. The table includes tens of thousands of clones, 90% to 95% detected once. Germline V lookup: CDR1 SGHRS, CDR2 YFSETQ. CDR3 size: 16 residues. The junction had 8 bases not matched to a gene; V was cut back by 4 bases and J by 4 bases. This chain links TRBV5-1 with TRBJ2-3; 11 bases match TRBD2. This TCR was sampled from a boy under two years old with tuberous sclerosis and intractable seizures. Sequenced material: peripheral blood, taken at surgery. CDR3 region: CASSPLTSGSADTQYF. The CDR3 DNA sequence: TGCGCCAGCAGCCCCCTAACTAGCGGGAGTGCAGATACGCAGTATTTT.